Presented here are 29 T cell receptor beta chains from one specimen sequenced in a study of blood T cells in healthy people across ages. With a J-beta primer mix and a sample-barcoded 5' primer, a second PCR ran about 7 to 12 cycles. MiXCR, run by TCRdb on the 5' RACE reads, gives a single entry per CDR3 protein. The sample includes 780,000 or so distinct CDR3 sequences, 53% seen only once; the top ten take around 40%. Sequencing was carried out using blood. These receptors were obtained from an elderly man in good health.

This clonotype turned up a few times. A read error may account for a junction end that differs from germline. The rearrangement joins TRBV20-1 to TRBJ2-4; 7 bases align to TRBD2. The J call may be mistaken, given a closer DNA end match to TRBJ2-7. Germline values: CDR1 DFQATT, CDR2 SNEGSKA (reference sequence). This CDR3 has 15 amino acids. The CDR3 loop reads CSAGEEYGEGYEQYF. In DNA, the CDR3 is TGCAGTGCTGGAGAGGAGTACGGGGAGGGCTACGAGCAGTACTTC.

The rearrangement links TRBV24-1 to TRBJ2-7, with 9 bases matching TRBD1. After removal of 3 bases from V and 6 bases from J, the junction contained 2 bases not matched to a gene. The CDR3 is made up of 13 amino acids. Germline-derived CDR1 and CDR2 are KGHDR and SFDVKD. CDR3 bases: TGTGCCACCAGTGATCCGGACAGGGGCGAGCAGTACTTC. Translated: CATSDPDRGEQYF.

The chain has TRBV6-6 and TRBJ2-3; 8 bases are a match to TRBD2. This CDR3 region has 16 residues. Germline assignment: CDR1 MNHNY and CDR2 SVGAGI (reference sequence). V lost 0 bases to trimming and J lost 14 bases; unmatched junction nucleotides: 16. The CDR3 region has the DNA TGTGCCAGCAGTTACTCGAGCGGGAGACGGCACAGATACGCGTATTTT. Encoded protein: CASSYSSGRRHRYAYF.

This chain joins TRBV28 and TRBJ2-7; perhaps D is TRBD1 or TRBD2 (5 bases each). CDR3 size: 13 residues. V dropped 7 bases and J dropped 2 bases, with 12 bases sitting between them. Germline loops: CDR1 MDHEN, CDR2 SYDVKM. This chain's CDR3 is CASKGTPPYEQYF. CDR3 bases: TGTGCCAGCAAAGGGACCCCGCCCTACGAGCAGTACTTC.

This clonotype was seen just once. V is TRBV5-1 and J is TRBJ1-1; D possibly corresponds to TRBD1 (5 bases). CDR3 length: 15 residues. Trimming pared 3 bases from V and 3 bases from J, leaving 15 bases between. CDR1 and CDR2 from the germline V gene are SGHRS and YFSETQ. CDR3 sequence reads: CASSYVGGGDTEAFF. For the CDR3, the DNA is TGCGCCAGCAGCTACGTTGGAGGAGGGGACACTGAAGCTTTCTTT. The whole variable domain, filled in from reference TRBV5-1 and TRBJ1-1, reads KAGVTQTPRYLIKTRGQQVTLSCSPISGHRSVSWYQQTPGQGLQFLFEYFSETQRNKGNFPGRFSGRQFSNSRSEMNVSTLELGDSALYLCASSYVGGGDTEAFFGQGTRLTVV.

This chain connects TRBV20-1 to TRBJ2-1; either TRBD1 or TRBD2 may fit D (5 bases each). CDR1 DFQATT and CDR2 SNEGSKA come from the germline V gene (reference sequence). This CDR3 region has 15 residues. The V gene lost 6 bases and the J gene lost 7 bases, with 22 bases spanning the gap. CDR3 nucleotides: TGCAGTGCCCCCTCCGGGACCAAGACGACTAATGAGCAGTTCTTC. Residues: CSAPSGTKTTNEQFF.

The chain combines TRBV5-1 with TRBJ2-3; D is ambiguous. Germline V gene data show CDR1 as SGHRS and CDR2 as YFSETQ. Trimming stripped 4 bases from V and 0 bases from J, with 9 bases between. CDR3 length equals 14 residues. Here the CDR3 reads CASSDRTSTDTQYF. Written as DNA, the CDR3 is TGCGCCAGCAGCGATCGGACCAGCACAGATACGCAGTATTTT.

This clonotype has more than one count but fewer than ten. This chain uses TRBV29-1 with TRBJ2-1, with a possible D match to TRBD1 (6 bases). CDR1 is SQVTM and CDR2 is ANQGSEA in the germline V gene. This CDR3 spans 14 amino acids. The V and J ends lost 6 bases and 4 bases respectively, with 16 bases between them. For the CDR3, the DNA is TGCAGCGTCGACAGGATCGACACTTACAATGAGCAGTTCTTC. Amino acid sequence: CSVDRIDTYNEQFF.

This clonotype occurred a few times. The J gene is TRBJ2-3, the V gene TRBV20-1; D gene unclear. CDR3 length: 12 amino acids. Germline CDR1 DFQATT, CDR2 SNEGSKA (reference sequence). V gave up 0 bases and J gave up 5 bases, with 6 bases separating them. The DNA for the CDR3 is TGCAGTGCTAGAGATCTGGGAGATACGCAGTATTTT. It is translated as CSARDLGDTQYF.

This chain uses TRBV6-5 with TRBJ1-5, with 7 bases identical to TRBD1. Germline V gene data show CDR1 as MNHEY and CDR2 as SVGAGI. CDR3 length: 14 residues. J was trimmed by 7 bases and V by 2 bases; bases with no gene match: 5. The CDR3 DNA follows: TGTGCCAGCAGTTACGGGCAGGGGGGCCAGCCCCAGCATTTT. Protein: CASSYGQGGQPQHF.

This clonotype has more than one count but fewer than ten. The chain links TRBV5-1 to TRBJ2-5, with TRBD2 as a possible D gene (5 bases). V lost 4 bases, J lost 3 bases, and 7 bases lay in between. The germline gives CDR1 SGHRS, CDR2 YFSETQ. The CDR3 extends over 12 amino acids. CDR3 sequence: CASSTGEETQYF. CDR3 DNA sequence: TGCGCCAGCAGCACCGGGGAAGAGACCCAGTACTTC.

This clonotype is a singleton in its sample. The chain joins TRBV20-1 to TRBJ2-1; the match to TRBD1 covers 8 bases. V lost 3 bases and J lost 3; bases outside the gene matches: 7. This CDR3 is built from 15 residues. Germline lookup yields CDR1 DFQATT and CDR2 SNEGSKA (reference sequence). The CDR3 bases are TGCAGTGCTAGGCGGGACAGGTTTTTCTACAATGAGCAGTTCTTC. Encoded protein: CSARRDRFFYNEQFF.

This clonotype has a count of ten or more. J is TRBJ2-7 and V is TRBV7-2; D possibly corresponds to TRBD2 (6 bases). CDR3 size: 14 residues. Per germline, CDR1 SGHTA and CDR2 FQGNSA. The V end lost 3 bases, the J end lost 2 bases, and 11 bases lay between the germline ends. CDR3 protein: CASSFGTLAYEQYF. CDR3 in DNA: TGTGCCAGCAGCTTTGGGACTCTGGCCTACGAGCAGTACTTC.

The chain links TRBV3-1 to TRBJ2-1; maybe TRBD2 (5 bases). V shed 5 bases and J shed 1 base, with 12 bases lying between them. CDR3 length: 15 amino acids. The germline V gene encodes CDR1 LGHDT and CDR2 YNNKEL (reference sequence). The CDR3 is CASSDGVPSYNEQFF. DNA for the CDR3: TGTGCCAGCAGCGACGGGGTTCCTTCCTACAATGAGCAGTTCTTC.

The chain recombines TRBV25-1 with TRBJ2-7; TRBD1 aligns across 9 bases. Per the germline V gene, CDR1 is MGHDK and CDR2 is SYGVNS. The CDR3 covers 17 residues. Trimming removed 3 bases from V and 0 bases from J; junction bases left unmatched: 9. The CDR3 spells CASSEPGQGFSSYEQYF. The DNA for the CDR3 is TGTGCCAGCAGTGAGCCGGGACAGGGCTTTAGCTCCTACGAGCAGTACTTC.

The chain is built from TRBV18 and TRBJ2-7; the match to TRBD1 covers 8 bases. J lost 6 bases, V lost 3 bases, and 10 bases had no gene match. The CDR3 sequence is 15 residues long. Germline V lookup: CDR1 KGHSH, CDR2 LQKENI. The CDR3 region is CASSPVRTGTAEQYF. The CDR3 DNA is TGTGCCAGCTCACCGGTACGGACAGGGACTGCCGAGCAGTACTTC.

This chain links TRBV12-3 or TRBV12-4 with TRBJ2-7; maybe TRBD1 (6 bases). The V gene lost 1 base and the J gene lost 2 bases, with 15 bases spanning the gap. The CDR3 is 16 residues long. CDR3: CASSLGVGTLTYEQYF. DNA for the CDR3: TGTGCCAGCAGTTTAGGGGTTGGGACATTAACCTACGAGCAGTACTTC.

This chain joins TRBV2 and TRBJ2-7, with 8 bases lining up with TRBD1. The trim removed 5 bases at V and 12 bases at J, leaving 12 bases unmatched. The V gene's germline CDR1 is SNHLY and CDR2 FYNNEI. This CDR3 contains 13 residues. The CDR3 reads CASSTQVDRESYF. CDR3 nucleotides: TGTGCCAGCAGTACGCAGGTGGACAGGGAATCGTACTTC.

The sample holds a few counts of this clonotype. The J gene is TRBJ2-7, the V gene TRBV20-1, with 11 bases aligning to TRBD1. The J call may be faulty, since TRBJ2-5 better matches the DNA end. In germline, CDR1 is DFQATT, CDR2 SNEGSKA (reference sequence). This CDR3 is built from 17 residues. The CDR3 is CSAQRTGGGLAMETQYF. The DNA of the CDR3 is TGCAGTGCTCAAAGGACAGGGGGCGGACTAGCCATGGAGACCCAGTACTTC.

The sample holds a few counts of this clonotype. V is TRBV4-2 and J is TRBJ2-4; tentative D call: TRBD1 (6 bases). The CDR3 is made up of 14 amino acids. Trimming took 2 bases from V and 9 from J, leaving 14 bases between them. Germline CDR1 reads LGHNA; CDR2 reads YNFKEQ. The DNA for the CDR3 is TGTGCCAGCAGCCAATTTCCAGGGGCGAGCATTCAGTACTTC. It specifies CASSQFPGASIQYF.

The table lists this clonotype with a few counts. The genes are TRBV2 and TRBJ2-1; the D gene is possibly TRBD1 (6 bases). Germline CDR1 and CDR2: SNHLY and FYNNEI. CDR3 size: 15 residues. Trimming left V 3 bases short and J 1 base short, with 10 bases between. The CDR3 is CASSEIGGSYNEQFF. Written as DNA, the CDR3 is TGTGCCAGCAGTGAGATAGGGGGATCCTACAATGAGCAGTTCTTC.

The chain couples TRBV20-1 to TRBJ2-4; 8 bases match TRBD2. The DNA end favors TRBJ2-7, so the J call may be wrong. CDR1 is DFQATT, CDR2 SNEGSKA, per germline (reference sequence). The CDR3 runs to 14 residues. CDR3 bases: TGCAGTGCTGCCCTCCGGCGCGGGAGGTACGAGCAGTACTTC. Translating gives CSAALRRGRYEQYF.

The genes are TRBV7-9 and TRBJ2-1; D uncertain. The DNA end lines up better with TRBJ2-7; the J call may be wrong. The CDR3 is 11 amino acids. Germline V CDR1 and CDR2: SEHNR, FQNEAQ (reference sequence). The CDR3 loop is CASQSYNEQYF. Written as DNA, the CDR3 is TGTGCCAGTCAGTCCTACAATGAGCAGTACTTC.

This chain joins TRBV5-1 and TRBJ2-5, with no clear D. V lost 4 bases and J lost 2, with 6 bases in between. Germline loops: CDR1 SGHRS, CDR2 YFSETQ. The CDR3 totals 12 residues. The CDR3 is CASSHDQETQYF. In DNA form, the CDR3 reads TGCGCCAGCAGCCATGATCAAGAGACCCAGTACTTC.

The sample holds many counts of this clonotype. The chain carries TRBV3-1 and TRBJ1-4; D ambiguous. Trimming left V 1 base short and J 10 bases short, with 7 bases between. Germline loops: CDR1 LGHDT, CDR2 YNNKEL (reference sequence). The CDR3 contains 12 residues. Here the CDR3 reads CASSQGGPKLFF. DNA of the CDR3: TGTGCCAGCAGCCAAGGTGGCCCAAAACTGTTTTTT.

On this clonotype: Germline is not matched at one junction end, which may reflect a read error. This chain links TRBV27 with TRBJ1-1; 9 bases agree with TRBD1. The CDR3 totals 17 residues. CDR1 and CDR2 (germline): MNHEY, SMNVEV (reference sequence). CDR3 nucleotides: TGTGCCAGCAGCTTATCCCGGACAGGGGCCATGAACACTGAAGCTTTCTTT. This codes for CASSLSRTGAMNTEAFF.

This chain links TRBV11-2 with TRBJ1-6; the match to TRBD1 covers 7 bases. Trimming removed 5 bases from V and 10 bases from J; junction bases left unmatched: 8. There are 14 residues in the CDR3. CDR1 SGHAT and CDR2 FQNNGV come from the germline V gene. CDR3 DNA sequence: TGTGCCAGCAGCATGAACAGGGGTAGCTCACCCCTCCACTTT. This sequence encodes CASSMNRGSSPLHF.

CDR3 loop: CSVEGGRAGYNEQFF. The CDR3 DNA sequence: TGCAGCGTTGAAGGCGGGAGGGCGGGGTACAATGAGCAGTTCTTC. The V gene is TRBV29-1, the J gene TRBJ2-1; TRBD2 agrees at 9 bases. The CDR3 has 15 residues. J lost 4 bases, V lost 1 base, and 5 bases had no gene match. CDR1 SQVTM and CDR2 ANQGSEA come from the germline V gene.

J is TRBJ1-2 and V is TRBV7-2; 7 nucleotides line up with TRBD1. Unmatched junction bases numbered 7, after V lost 5 bases and J lost 4 bases. This CDR3 has 14 residues. Germline V CDR1 and CDR2: SGHTA, FQGNSA. The CDR3 coding sequence is TGTGCCAGCAGCCCGACAGGGCCTACCTATGGCTACACCTTC. Translating it yields CASSPTGPTYGYTF.